This T cell receptor (beta chain) was sequenced for a study of human T cells and chemical hapten exposure. Overall study: TCR yields per sample varied mostly from small pooled library volume differences. Study-wide findings and caveats: Among TCRs, those above 1 in 1000 frequency were unaffected by DPC sensitization.

CDR3 length: 14 residues. V gave up 3 bases and J gave up 14 bases; unmatched junction bases: 12. Germline V gene lookup returns CDR1 MDHEN and CDR2 SYDVKM. Sample time point: healthy volunteer bleed at 2 weeks. Unfractionated whole blood yielded the extracted total RNA. The library put unique molecular identifiers onto individual cDNA molecules. In TCRdb, the RACE reads were re-called with MiXCR into one record per CDR3 protein. Here the sample spans roughly 46,000 distinct CDR3 sequences, around 4.5% being singletons. Regarding this clonotype: Its antigen is not identified.

This TCR came from a human donor in good health. Some clones in this sample may be carry-over from other donors' samples. The chain couples TRBV28 to TRBJ2-1; TRBD1 aligns across 8 bases. Sequencing input: whole blood. CDR3 sequence: CASSLGPGQGGKFF. CDR3 sequence (DNA): TGTGCCAGCAGTTTGGGTCCTGGACAGGGCGGAAAGTTCTTC.